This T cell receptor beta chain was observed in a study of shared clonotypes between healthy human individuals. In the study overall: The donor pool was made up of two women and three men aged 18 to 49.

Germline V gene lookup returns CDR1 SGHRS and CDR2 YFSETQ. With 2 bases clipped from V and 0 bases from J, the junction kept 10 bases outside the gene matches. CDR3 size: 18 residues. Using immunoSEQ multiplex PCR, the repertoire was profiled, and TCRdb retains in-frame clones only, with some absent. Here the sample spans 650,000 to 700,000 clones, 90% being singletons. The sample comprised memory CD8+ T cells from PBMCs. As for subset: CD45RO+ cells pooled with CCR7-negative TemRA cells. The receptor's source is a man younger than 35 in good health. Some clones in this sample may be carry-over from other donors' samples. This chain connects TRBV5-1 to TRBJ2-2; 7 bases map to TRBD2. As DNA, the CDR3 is TGCGCCAGCAGCTTTGCAGATAGACTAGCAGCGAACACCGGGGAGCTGTTTTTT. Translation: CASSFADRLAANTGELFF.